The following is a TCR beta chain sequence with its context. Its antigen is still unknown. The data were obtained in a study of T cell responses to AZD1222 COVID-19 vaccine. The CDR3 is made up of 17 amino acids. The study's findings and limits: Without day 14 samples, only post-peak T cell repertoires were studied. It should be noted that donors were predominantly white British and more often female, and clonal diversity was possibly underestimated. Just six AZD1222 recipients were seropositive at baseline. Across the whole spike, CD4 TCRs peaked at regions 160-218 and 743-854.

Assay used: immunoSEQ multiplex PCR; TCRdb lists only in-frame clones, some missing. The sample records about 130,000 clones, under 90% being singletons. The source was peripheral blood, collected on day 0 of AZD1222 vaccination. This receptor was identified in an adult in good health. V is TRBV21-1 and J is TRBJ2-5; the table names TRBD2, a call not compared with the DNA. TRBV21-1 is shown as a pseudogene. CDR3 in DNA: TGTGCCAGCAGCAAGTCAAAAGCCCCTTACGGCCAAGAGACCCAGTACTTC. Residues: CASSKSKAPYGQETQYF.